Here is one T cell receptor (beta chain) with its context. This clonotype was detected a few times. No antigen is known for it. Per-nucleotide qualities are absent, and no much larger clonotype sits a single base away. This sample was sequenced with an Illumina HiSeq 1500. TCRdb reprocessed the public reads (quality trimming at Q25 with fastp, clone calling with MiXCR) and kept in-frame beta chains. All rows with the same CDR3 protein become a single entry with the most common DNA and genes. This sample lists 480,000 or so distinct CDR3 sequences; about 11% were detected once. The top ten clonotypes cover 10% to 13% of the sample. V lost 0 bases and J lost 0 bases; the stretch between them is 11 bases long. The CDR3 spans 15 residues, from the cysteine through the phenylalanine. Left in the record is the CDR3 DNA by itself, 45 bases read in frame from the first base. Taken from the germline V gene (reference sequence), the CDR1 and CDR2 loops are DFQATT and SNEGSKA.

This sample was included in a study of T cell repertoires in cytomegalovirus infection (dated by TCRdb to about 2019). Study-wide context: Because public TCR beta signatures pointed to carriage of CMV infection together with the matching HLA type, the HLA type of each donor mattered for the analysis.

Points the paper makes about the study in general: The ex vivo response was dominated by HLA-C-restricted CMV-specific TCR beta clonotypes, which also provided the single most frequent clonotype in two of eight donors. Cumulative frequency of public TCR beta family members discriminated carriers of CMV infection plus the relevant HLA type in this cohort and an independent roughly 340-donor cohort.

Sequenced: PBMCs. This chain joins TRBV20-1 to TRBJ2-5; no D segment can be confidently identified. The sequence derives from a human donor in good health (CMV status not recorded). Some clones in this sample may be carry-over from other donors' samples. The DNA sequence follows: TGCAGTGCTAGAGATGTGGGATCTTACCAAGAGACCCAGTACTTC. Translated, this gives CSARDVGSYQETQYF.